Given below is one TCR beta chain in context. Its antigen is currently unknown. This sample stems from a study of CD8+CD57+ T cells in acquired aplastic anemia. The CDR3 is made up of 14 amino acids. V lost 3 bases and J lost 0, with 7 bases in between. Germline-derived CDR1 and CDR2 are LNHDA and SQIVND (reference sequence). General study points: In CD8+ cells, Simpson's diversity showed no significant difference between patients and controls. Comparison of patients with controls identified around 31 shared CD8+ CDR3 sequences.

The use of genomic DNA as template underpinned the TCR beta VDJ and CDR3 profiling. MiXCR, applied by TCRdb to the reads, yields one record per CDR3 protein. Among about 120,000 distinct CDR3 sequences, 45% to 60% were seen once, and the ten largest hold 25% to 35%. Individuals selected for sequencing had exhibited CD8+CD57+ cell expansion on flow cytometry. The clonotype comes from a human donor with aplastic anemia. Specimen: sorted CD4+, CD8+, or CD8+CD57+ T cells (not recorded which) from PBMCs. The gene calls are TRBV19 and TRBJ2-3; D call uncertain. The CDR3 sequence is CASSIAASTDTQYF. The CDR3 coding sequence is TGTGCCAGTAGTATCGCGGCTAGCACAGATACGCAGTATTTT.